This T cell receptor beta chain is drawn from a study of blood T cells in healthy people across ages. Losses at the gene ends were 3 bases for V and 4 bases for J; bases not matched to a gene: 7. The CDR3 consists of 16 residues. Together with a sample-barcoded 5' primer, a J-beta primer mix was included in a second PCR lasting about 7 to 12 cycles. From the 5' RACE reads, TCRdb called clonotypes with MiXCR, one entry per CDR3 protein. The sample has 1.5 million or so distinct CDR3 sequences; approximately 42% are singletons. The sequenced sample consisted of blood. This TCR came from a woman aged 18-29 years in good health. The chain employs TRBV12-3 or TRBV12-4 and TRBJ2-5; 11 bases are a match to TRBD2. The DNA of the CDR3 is TGTGCCAGCAGTTTCCAAACCGGGACTAGCGGAGAGACCCAGTACTTC. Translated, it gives CASSFQTGTSGETQYF.